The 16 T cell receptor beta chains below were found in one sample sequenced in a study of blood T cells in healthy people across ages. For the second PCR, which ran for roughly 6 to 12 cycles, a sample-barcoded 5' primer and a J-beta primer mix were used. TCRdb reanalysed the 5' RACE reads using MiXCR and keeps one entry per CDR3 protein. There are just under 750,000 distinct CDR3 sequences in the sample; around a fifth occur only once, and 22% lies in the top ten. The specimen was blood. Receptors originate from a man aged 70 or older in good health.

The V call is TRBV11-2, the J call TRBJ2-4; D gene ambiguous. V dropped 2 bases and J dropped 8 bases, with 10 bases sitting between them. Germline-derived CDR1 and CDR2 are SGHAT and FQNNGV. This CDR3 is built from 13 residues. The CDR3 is CASSLNGVYIQYF. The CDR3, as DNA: TGTGCCAGCAGCTTAAATGGGGTGTACATTCAGTACTTC.

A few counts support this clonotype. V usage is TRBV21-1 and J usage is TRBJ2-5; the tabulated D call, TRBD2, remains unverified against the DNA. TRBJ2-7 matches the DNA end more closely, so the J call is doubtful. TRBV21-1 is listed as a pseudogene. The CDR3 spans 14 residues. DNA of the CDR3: TGTGCCAGCTCCCGAAGGGGAGGTCTTGACGAGCAGTACTTC. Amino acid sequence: CASSRRGGLDEQYF.

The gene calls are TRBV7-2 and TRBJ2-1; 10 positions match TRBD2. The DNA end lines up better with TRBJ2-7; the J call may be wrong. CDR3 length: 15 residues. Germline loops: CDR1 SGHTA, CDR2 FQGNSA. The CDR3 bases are TGTGCCAGCAGCTCGCAACGGACTAGCGGCAATGAGCAGTACTTC. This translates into CASSSQRTSGNEQYF.

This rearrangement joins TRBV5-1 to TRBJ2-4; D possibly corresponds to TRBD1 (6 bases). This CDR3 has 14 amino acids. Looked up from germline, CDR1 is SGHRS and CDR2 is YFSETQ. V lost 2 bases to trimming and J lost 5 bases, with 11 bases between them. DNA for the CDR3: TGCGCCAGCAGCTTACCCGGGACACAAAACATTCAGTACTTC. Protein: CASSLPGTQNIQYF.

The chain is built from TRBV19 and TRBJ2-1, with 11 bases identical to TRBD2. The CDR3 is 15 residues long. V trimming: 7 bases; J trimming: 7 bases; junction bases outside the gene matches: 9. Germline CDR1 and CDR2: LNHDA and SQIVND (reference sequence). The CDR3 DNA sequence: TGTGCCAGTACCCAACTAGCGGGAGTTGCTAATGAGCAGTTCTTC. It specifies CASTQLAGVANEQFF.

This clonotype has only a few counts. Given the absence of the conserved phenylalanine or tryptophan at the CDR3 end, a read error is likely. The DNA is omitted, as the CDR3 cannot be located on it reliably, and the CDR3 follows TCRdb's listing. CDR3 residues: CASSYSSRNEQCV. The chain employs TRBV6-6 and TRBJ2-1. The CDR3 is 13 amino acids in total, end residues counted. Germline V gene data show CDR1 as MNHNY and CDR2 as SVGAGI (reference sequence).

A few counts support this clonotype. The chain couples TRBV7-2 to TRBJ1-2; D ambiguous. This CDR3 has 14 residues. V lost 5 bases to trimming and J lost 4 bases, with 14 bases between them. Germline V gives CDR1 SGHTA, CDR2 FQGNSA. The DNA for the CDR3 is TGTGCCAGCAGCCACCAGGACGGCCTCTATGGCTACACCTTC. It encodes CASSHQDGLYGYTF.

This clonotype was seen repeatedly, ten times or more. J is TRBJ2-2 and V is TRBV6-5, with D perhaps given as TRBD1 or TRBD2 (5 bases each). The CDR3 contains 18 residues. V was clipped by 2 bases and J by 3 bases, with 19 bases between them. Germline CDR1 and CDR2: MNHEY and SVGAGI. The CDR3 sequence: CASSYGTRGAGDTGELFF. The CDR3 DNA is TGTGCCAGCAGTTACGGGACGAGGGGCGCCGGCGACACCGGGGAGCTGTTTTTT.

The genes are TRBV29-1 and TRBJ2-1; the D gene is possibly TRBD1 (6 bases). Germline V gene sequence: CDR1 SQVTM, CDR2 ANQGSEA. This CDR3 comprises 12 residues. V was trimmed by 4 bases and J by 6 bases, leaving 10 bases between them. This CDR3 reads CSVVGASNEQFF. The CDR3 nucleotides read TGCAGCGTTGTGGGGGCATCCAATGAGCAGTTCTTC.

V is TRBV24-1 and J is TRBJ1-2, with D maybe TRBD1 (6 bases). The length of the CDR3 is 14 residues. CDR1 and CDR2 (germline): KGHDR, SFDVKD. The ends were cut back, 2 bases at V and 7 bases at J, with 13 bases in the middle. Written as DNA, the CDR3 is TGTGCCACCAGTGATTCGACAGGAGCACGTGGCTACACCTTC. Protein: CATSDSTGARGYTF.

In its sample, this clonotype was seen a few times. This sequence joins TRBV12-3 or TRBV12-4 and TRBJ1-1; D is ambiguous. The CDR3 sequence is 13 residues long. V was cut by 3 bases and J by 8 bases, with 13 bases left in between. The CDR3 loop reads CASSFYRGGEAFF. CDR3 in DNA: TGTGCCAGCAGTTTTTACCGCGGAGGCGAAGCTTTCTTT.

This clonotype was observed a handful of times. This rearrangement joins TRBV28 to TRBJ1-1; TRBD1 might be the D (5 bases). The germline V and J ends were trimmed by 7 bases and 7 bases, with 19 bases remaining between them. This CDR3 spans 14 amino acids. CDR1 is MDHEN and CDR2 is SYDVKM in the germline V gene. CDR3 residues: CASIPGGEVREAFF. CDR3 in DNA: TGTGCCAGCATCCCTGGGGGGGAGGTACGTGAAGCTTTCTTT. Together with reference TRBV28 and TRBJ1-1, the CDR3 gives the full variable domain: DVKVTQSSRYLVKRTGEKVFLECVQDMDHENMFWYRQDPGLGLRLIYFSYDVKMKEKGDIPEGYSVSREKKERFSLILESASTNQTSMYLCASIPGGEVREAFFGQGTRLTVV.

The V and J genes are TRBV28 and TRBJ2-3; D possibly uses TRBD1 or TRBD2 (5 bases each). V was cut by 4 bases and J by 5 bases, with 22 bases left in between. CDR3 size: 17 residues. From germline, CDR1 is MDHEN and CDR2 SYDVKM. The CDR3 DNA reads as TGTGCCAGCAGTTCCCAGCGGAACAGGTCTCCACAAGATACGCAGTATTTT. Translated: CASSSQRNRSPQDTQYF. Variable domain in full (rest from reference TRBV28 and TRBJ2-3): DVKVTQSSRYLVKRTGEKVFLECVQDMDHENMFWYRQDPGLGLRLIYFSYDVKMKEKGDIPEGYSVSREKKERFSLILESASTNQTSMYLCASSSQRNRSPQDTQYFGPGTRLTVL.

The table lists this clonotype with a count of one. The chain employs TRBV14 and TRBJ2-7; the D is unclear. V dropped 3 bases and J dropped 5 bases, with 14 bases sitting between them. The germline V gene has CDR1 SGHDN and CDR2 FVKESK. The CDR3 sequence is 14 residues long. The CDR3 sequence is CASSQARIAHEQYF. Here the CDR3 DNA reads TGTGCCAGCAGCCAGGCTAGAATTGCCCACGAGCAGTACTTC.

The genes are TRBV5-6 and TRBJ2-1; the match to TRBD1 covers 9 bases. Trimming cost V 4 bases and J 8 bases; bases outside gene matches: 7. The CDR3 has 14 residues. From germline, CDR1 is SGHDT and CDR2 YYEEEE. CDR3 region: CASSRWDRVHEQFF. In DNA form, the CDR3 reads TGTGCCAGCAGCCGATGGGACAGGGTCCATGAGCAGTTCTTC. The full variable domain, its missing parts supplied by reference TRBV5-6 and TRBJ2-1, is DAGVTQSPTHLIKTRGQQVTLRCSPKSGHDTVSWYQQALGQGPQFIFQYYEEEERQRGNFPDRFSGHQFPNYSSELNVNALLLGDSALYLCASSRWDRVHEQFFGPGTRLTVL.

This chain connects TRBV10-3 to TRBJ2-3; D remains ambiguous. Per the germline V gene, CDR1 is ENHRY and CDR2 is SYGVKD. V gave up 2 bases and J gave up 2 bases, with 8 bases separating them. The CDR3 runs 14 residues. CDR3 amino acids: CAISEGVVTDTQYF. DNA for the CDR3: TGTGCCATCAGTGAGGGAGTGGTCACAGATACGCAGTATTTT.